This is a list of T cell receptor beta chains from one sample in a study of blood T cell repertoires in COVID-19. The table came from immunoSEQ multiplex PCR; TCRdb's copy has only in-frame clones and leaves some out. The repertoire consists of 150,000 to 200,000 clones, with 81% occurring once and the leading ten covering around 10%. The specimen was peripheral blood. The receptors originated from a woman of 80 years or more with COVID-19, enrolled during active disease. The CDR3 runs from the conserved cysteine through the conserved F or W. The order of the fields is D gene, J gene, V gene, clone size, CDR3 DNA, CDR3 protein. A D gene is named only where the DNA matches it firmly. Size values are once, few and many counts, or a class for expanded clones, and some rows have none.

>TRBD2|TRBJ2-3|TRBV19|.
TGTGCCAGTAGCCGGGATAGCGGGGGGCAGGGAGATACGCAGTATTTT
CASSRDSGGQGDTQYF
>.|TRBJ2-2|TRBV24-1|few
TGTGCCACCAGTGACTTCGGACATCCCGGGGAGCTGTTTTTT
CATSDFGHPGELFF
>.|TRBJ1-5|TRBV4-1|.
TGCGCCAGCAGCCCCCGGGAAACGGGGAATAGCAATCAGCCCCAGCATTTT
CASSPRETGNSNQPQHF
>TRBD2|TRBJ2-1|TRBV7-3|.
TGTGCCAGCAGGTCTAGCGGGGTCTACAATGAGCAGTTCTTC
CASRSSGVYNEQFF
>.|TRBJ2-3|TRBV28|.
TGTGCCAGCAGTTTATCTGGACAGTTCACAGATACGCAGTATTTT
CASSLSGQFTDTQYF
>TRBD1|TRBJ2-1|TRBV7-3|once
TGTGCCAGCAGCTTCCGGCAGGGGGCCTATGAGCAGTTCTTC
CASSFRQGAYEQFF
>.|TRBJ1-3|TRBV15|.
TGTGCCACCAGCAAAGACGTAGACAGTTCCGGAAACACCATATATTTT
CATSKDVDSSGNTIYF
>TRBD1|TRBJ2-4|TRBV7-9|.
TGTGCCAGCAGCATCTGGACAGGGGTATTAACATCCAAAAACATTCAGTACTTC
CASSIWTGVLTSKNIQYF
>TRBD1|TRBJ2-7|TRBV9|.
TGTGCCAGCAGCGTAACAGGGGTACCCTACGAGCAGTACTTC
CASSVTGVPYEQYF
>.|TRBJ1-5|TRBV28|.
TGTGCCAGCAGGTCAAATCAGCCCCAGCATTTT
CASRSNQPQHF
>TRBD1|TRBJ1-5|TRBV15|.
TGTGCCACCAGCAGAGCGGACAGGGATCAGCCCCAGCATTTT
CATSRADRDQPQHF
>.|TRBJ1-3|TRBV11-2|.
TGTGCCAGCAGCTTAGCCCCGGCAGGGACTATTGGAAACACCATATATTTT
CASSLAPAGTIGNTIYF
>.|TRBJ2-5|TRBV28|.
TGTGCCAGCACGGACAGACAAGAGACCCAGTACTTC
CASTDRQETQYF
>.|TRBJ1-1|TRBV7-9|.
TGTGCCAGCAGAGGAACCGGGTCTAGCACTGAAGCTTTCTTT
CASRGTGSSTEAFF
>.|TRBJ1-5|TRBV6-5|.
TGTGCCGCATCGGTCGGGTGGGATCAGCCCCAGCATTTT
CAASVGWDQPQHF
>.|TRBJ2-2|TRBV6-5|.
TGTGCCAGCAGTCGACTAGCGAACACCGGGGAGCTGTTTTTT
CASSRLANTGELFF
>TRBD2|TRBJ2-5|TRBV30|.
TGTGCCTGGAGTCGGACTAGCGGGGGAGAGACCCAGTACTTC
CAWSRTSGGETQYF
>TRBD1|TRBJ2-5|TRBV4-1|.
TGCGCCAGCAGCCAGGGACAGGGACTGTATCAAGAGACCCAGTACTTC
CASSQGQGLYQETQYF
>TRBD2|TRBJ2-5|TRBV29-1|few
TGCAGCGTTGATCGCCAGGGAGGGGAGACCCAGTACTTC
CSVDRQGGETQYF
>.|TRBJ1-1|TRBV25-1|.
TGTGCCAGCAGTGTCGACAGACCACTGAACACTGAAGCTTTCTTT
CASSVDRPLNTEAFF
>.|TRBJ1-5|TRBV2|.
TGTGCCAGCAGTGTTTTCCAAAATCAGCCCCAGCATTTT
CASSVFQNQPQHF
>.|TRBJ2-2|TRBV6-6|.
TGTGCCAGCAGTTACGGGCAGGGAGGCACCGGGGAGCTGTTTTTT
CASSYGQGGTGELFF
>TRBD2|TRBJ2-3|TRBV2|.
TGTGCCAGCAGTATACTAGCGGCCCTCACAGATACGCAGTATTTT
CASSILAALTDTQYF